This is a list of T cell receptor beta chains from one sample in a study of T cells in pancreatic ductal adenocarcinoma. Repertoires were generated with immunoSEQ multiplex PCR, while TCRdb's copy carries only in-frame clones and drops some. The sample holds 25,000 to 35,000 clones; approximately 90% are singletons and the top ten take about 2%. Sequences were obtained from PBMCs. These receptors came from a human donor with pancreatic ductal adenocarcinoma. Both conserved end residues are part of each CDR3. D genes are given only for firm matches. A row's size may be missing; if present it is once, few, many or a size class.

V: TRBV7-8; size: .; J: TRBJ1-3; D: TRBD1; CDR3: CASSLARTGPGNTIYF; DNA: TGTGCCAGCAGCTTAGCTAGGACAGGGCCTGGAAACACCATATATTTT
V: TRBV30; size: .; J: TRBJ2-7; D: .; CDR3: CAWSGPHSASYEQYF; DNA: TGTGCCTGGAGTGGTCCTCATTCTGCGTCCTACGAGCAGTACTTC
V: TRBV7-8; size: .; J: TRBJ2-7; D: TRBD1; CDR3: CASRIGTGGYEQYF; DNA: TGTGCCAGCAGGATCGGGACAGGGGGCTACGAGCAGTACTTC
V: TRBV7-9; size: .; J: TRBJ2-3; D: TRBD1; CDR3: CASSPTRQGADTQYF; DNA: TGTGCCAGCAGCCCCACACGACAGGGGGCAGATACGCAGTATTTT
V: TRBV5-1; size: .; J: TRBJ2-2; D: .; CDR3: CASSLVPGELFF; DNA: TGCGCCAGCAGCTTGGTTCCCGGGGAGCTGTTTTTT
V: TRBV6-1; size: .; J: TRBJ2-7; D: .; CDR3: CASLGVGDEQYF; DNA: TGTGCCAGCCTAGGGGTAGGGGACGAGCAGTACTTC
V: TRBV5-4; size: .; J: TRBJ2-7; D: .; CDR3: CASSLLDQGNEQYF; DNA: TGTGCCAGCAGCTTGCTCGACCAGGGCAACGAGCAGTACTTC
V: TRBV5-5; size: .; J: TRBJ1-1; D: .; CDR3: CASTRRAEAFF; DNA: TGTGCCAGCACCAGGAGGGCTGAAGCTTTCTTT
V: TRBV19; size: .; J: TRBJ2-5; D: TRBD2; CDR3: CASSIGSGSWETQYF; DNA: TGTGCCAGTAGTATCGGTAGCGGGAGCTGGGAGACCCAGTACTTC
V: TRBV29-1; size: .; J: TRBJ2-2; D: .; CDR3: CSVDAGTNTGELFF; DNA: TGCAGCGTTGACGCAGGAACGAACACCGGGGAGCTGTTTTTT
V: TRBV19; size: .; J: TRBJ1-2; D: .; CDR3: CASRSPGGNYGYTF; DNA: TGTGCCAGTAGGTCCCCGGGGGGAAACTATGGCTACACCTTC
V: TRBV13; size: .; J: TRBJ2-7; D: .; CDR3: CASSLPGSYEQYF; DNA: TGTGCCAGCAGTTTACCCGGGAGCTACGAGCAGTACTTC
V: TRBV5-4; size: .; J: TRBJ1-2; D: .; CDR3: CASSPKVGYGYTF; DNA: TGTGCCAGCAGCCCGAAGGTAGGGTATGGCTACACCTTC
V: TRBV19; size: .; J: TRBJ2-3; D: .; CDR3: CASSILGPDTQYF; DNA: TGTGCCAGTAGTATCCTGGGTCCAGATACGCAGTATTTT
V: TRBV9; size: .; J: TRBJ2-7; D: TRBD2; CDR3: CASSVEPGLAHYEQYF; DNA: TGTGCCAGCAGCGTAGAGCCCGGACTAGCCCACTACGAGCAGTACTTC
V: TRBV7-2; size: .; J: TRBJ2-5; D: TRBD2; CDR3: CASSFSGRWETQYF; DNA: TGTGCCAGCAGCTTTAGCGGGAGGTGGGAGACCCAGTACTTC
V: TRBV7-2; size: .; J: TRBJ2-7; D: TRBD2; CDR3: CASSLASPGLGYEQYF; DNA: TGTGCCAGCAGCTTAGCGTCGCCGGGACTAGGCTACGAGCAGTACTTC
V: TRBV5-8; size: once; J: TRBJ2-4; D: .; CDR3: CASSPRDINIQYF; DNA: TGTGCCAGCAGCCCGCGGGACATTAACATTCAGTACTTC
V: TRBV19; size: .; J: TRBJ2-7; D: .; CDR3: CASSITGLDGDEQYF; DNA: TGTGCCAGTAGTATCACAGGCCTGGATGGGGACGAGCAGTACTTC
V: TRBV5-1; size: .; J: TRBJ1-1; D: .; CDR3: CASRGGVTSNTEAFF; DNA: TGCGCCAGCAGGGGGGGCGTTACTTCTAACACTGAAGCTTTCTTT
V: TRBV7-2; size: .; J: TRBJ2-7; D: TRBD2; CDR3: CASSQEGLAGVYEQYF; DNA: TGTGCCAGCAGCCAAGAGGGACTAGCGGGAGTCTACGAGCAGTACTTC
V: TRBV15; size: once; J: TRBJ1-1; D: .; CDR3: CATSRKGTVNTEAFF; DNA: TGTGCCACCAGCAGAAAAGGGACGGTGAACACTGAAGCTTTCTTT
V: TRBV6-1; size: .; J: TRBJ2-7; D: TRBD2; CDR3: CASSESLRGTSQYF; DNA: TGTGCCAGCAGTGAAAGCTTGCGGGGGACCTCGCAGTACTTC
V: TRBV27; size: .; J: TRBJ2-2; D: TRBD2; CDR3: CASRVGSSGRALAGELFF; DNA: TGTGCCAGCAGGGTGGGATCTAGCGGGAGGGCCTTGGCCGGGGAGCTGTTTTTT
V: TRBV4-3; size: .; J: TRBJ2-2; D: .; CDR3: CASKPSGGIGGGELFF; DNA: TGCGCCAGCAAACCAAGTGGCGGAATAGGAGGCGGGGAGCTGTTTTTT
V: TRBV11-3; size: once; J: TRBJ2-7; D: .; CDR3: CASSLESGGGYEQYF; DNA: TGTGCCAGCAGCTTAGAGTCAGGGGGAGGCTACGAGCAGTACTTC
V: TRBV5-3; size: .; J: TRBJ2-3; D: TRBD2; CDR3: CARPSRLAEQTRTTDTQYF; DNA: TGTGCCAGACCCAGCAGACTAGCGGAACAGACCCGTACCACAGATACGCAGTATTTT
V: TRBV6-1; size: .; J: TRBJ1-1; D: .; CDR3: CASSPTLTDFEAFF; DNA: TGTGCCAGCAGTCCAACCCTTACGGATTTTGAAGCTTTCTTT
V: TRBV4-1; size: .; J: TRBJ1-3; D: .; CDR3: CASSQDSNSGNTIYF; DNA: TGCGCCAGCAGCCAAGATAGCAACTCTGGAAACACCATATATTTT
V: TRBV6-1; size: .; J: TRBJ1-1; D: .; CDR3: CASRAGLKGDTEAFF; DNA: TGTGCCAGCAGAGCAGGGTTAAAGGGAGACACTGAAGCTTTCTTT
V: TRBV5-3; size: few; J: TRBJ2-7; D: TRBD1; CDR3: CARSLGTGTPYEQYF; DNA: TGTGCCAGAAGCCTTGGGACAGGTACCCCCTACGAGCAGTACTTC
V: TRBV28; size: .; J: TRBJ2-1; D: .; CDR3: CASSYAYNEQFF; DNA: TGTGCCAGCAGCTACGCCTACAATGAGCAGTTCTTC
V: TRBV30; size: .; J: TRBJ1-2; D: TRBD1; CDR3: CAWRETGARGYTF; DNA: TGTGCCTGGAGGGAAACAGGGGCAAGGGGCTACACCTTC
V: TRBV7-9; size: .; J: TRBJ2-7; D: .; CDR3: CASSFGVSYEQYF; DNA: TGTGCCAGCAGCTTTGGGGTCTCCTACGAGCAGTACTTC
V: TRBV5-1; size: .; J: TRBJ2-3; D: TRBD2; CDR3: CASSLTSGRWVSTDTQYF; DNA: TGCGCCAGCAGCCTGACTAGCGGGAGATGGGTTAGCACAGATACGCAGTATTTT
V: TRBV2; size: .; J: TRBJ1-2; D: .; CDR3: CASSEGGRLGYTF; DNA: TGTGCCAGCAGTGAAGGCGGGAGGTTGGGCTACACCTTC
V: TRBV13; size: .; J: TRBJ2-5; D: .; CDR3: CASSSTGRVETQYF; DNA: TGTGCCAGCAGCTCCACAGGGCGGGTGGAGACCCAGTACTTC
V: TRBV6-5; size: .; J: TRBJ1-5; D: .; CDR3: CASSEGGNQPQHF; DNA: TGTGCCAGCAGTGAGGGAGGTAATCAGCCCCAGCATTTT
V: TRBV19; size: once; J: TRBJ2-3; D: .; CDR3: CASSPGTGEAYLRDTQYF; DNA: TGTGCCAGTAGTCCCGGGACTGGGGAGGCCTACCTTCGGGATACGCAGTATTTT
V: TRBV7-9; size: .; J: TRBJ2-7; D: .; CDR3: CASSQDHYEQYF; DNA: TGTGCCAGCAGCCAGGACCACTACGAGCAGTACTTC
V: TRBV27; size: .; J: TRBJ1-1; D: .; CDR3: CASSSKGWTEAFF; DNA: TGTGCCAGCAGTTCGAAAGGGTGGACTGAAGCTTTCTTT
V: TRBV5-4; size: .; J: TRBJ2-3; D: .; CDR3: CASSLKVMDDTDTQYF; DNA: TGTGCCAGCAGCTTGAAGGTGATGGACGACACAGATACGCAGTATTTT
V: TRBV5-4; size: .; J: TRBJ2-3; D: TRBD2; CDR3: CASSLMTSEHTDTQYF; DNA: TGTGCCAGCAGCCTTATGACTAGCGAGCACACAGATACGCAGTATTTT
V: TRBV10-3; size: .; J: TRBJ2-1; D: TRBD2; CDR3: CAIGEGGNEQFF; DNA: TGTGCCATCGGGGAGGGAGGCAATGAGCAGTTCTTC
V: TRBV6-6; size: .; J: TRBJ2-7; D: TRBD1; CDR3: CASSLTGTGAYEQYF; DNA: TGTGCCAGCAGCCTAACCGGGACAGGGGCCTACGAGCAGTACTTC
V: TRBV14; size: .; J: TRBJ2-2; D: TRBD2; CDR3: CASSQDRLAEYTGELFF; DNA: TGTGCCAGCAGCCAAGATAGACTAGCGGAGTACACCGGGGAGCTGTTTTTT
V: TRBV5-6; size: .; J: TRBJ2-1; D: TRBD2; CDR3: CASSFGRPFSYNEQFF; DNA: TGTGCCAGCAGCTTCGGGAGGCCTTTCTCCTACAATGAGCAGTTCTTC
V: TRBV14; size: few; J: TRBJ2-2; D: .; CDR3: CASSQRNWGTGELFF; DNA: TGTGCCAGCAGCCAAAGGAATTGGGGAACCGGGGAGCTGTTTTTT
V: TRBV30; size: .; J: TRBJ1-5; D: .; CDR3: CAWSGNRNQPQHF; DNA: TGTGCCTGGAGTGGGAACAGGAATCAGCCCCAGCATTTT
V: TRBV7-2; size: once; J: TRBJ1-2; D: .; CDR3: CASSLDRAGGSF; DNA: TGTGCCAGCAGCTTAGATAGGGCAGGAGGAAGCTTC
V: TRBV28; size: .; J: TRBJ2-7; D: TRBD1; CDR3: CASSPPYPGQGSGQYF; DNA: TGTGCCAGCAGTCCCCCGTACCCGGGACAGGGTTCCGGGCAGTACTTC
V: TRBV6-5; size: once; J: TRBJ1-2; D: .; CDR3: CASSYGQGGNGYTF; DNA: TGTGCCAGCAGTTACGGTCAGGGAGGGAATGGCTACACCTTC
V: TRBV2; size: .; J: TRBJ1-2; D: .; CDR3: CASSVQANYGYTF; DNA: TGTGCCAGCAGTGTTCAAGCTAACTATGGCTACACCTTC
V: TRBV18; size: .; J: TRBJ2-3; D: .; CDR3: CASSPYRAGTDTQYF; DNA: TGTGCCAGCTCACCATACCGGGCCGGCACAGATACGCAGTATTTT
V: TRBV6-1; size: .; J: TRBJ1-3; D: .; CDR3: CASSLSGGKGNTIYF; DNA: TGTGCCAGCAGCCTTTCGGGTGGAAAGGGAAACACCATATATTTT